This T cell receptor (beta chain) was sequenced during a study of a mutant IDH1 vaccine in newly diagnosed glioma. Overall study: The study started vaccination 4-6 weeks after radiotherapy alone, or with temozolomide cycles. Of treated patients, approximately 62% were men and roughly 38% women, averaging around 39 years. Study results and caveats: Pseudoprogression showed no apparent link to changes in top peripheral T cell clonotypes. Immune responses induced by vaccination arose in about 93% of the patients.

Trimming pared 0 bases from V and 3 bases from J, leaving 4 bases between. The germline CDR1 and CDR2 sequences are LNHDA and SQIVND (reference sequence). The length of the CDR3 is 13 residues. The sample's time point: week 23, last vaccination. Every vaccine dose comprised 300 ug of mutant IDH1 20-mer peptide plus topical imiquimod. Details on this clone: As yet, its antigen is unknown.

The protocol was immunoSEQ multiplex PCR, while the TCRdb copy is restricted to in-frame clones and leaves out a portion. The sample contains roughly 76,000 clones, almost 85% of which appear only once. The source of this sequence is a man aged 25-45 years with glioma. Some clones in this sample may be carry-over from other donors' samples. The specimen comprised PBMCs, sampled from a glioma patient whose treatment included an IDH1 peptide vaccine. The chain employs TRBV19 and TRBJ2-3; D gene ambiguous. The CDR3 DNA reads TGTGCCAGTAGTATAGAGAGGACAGATACGCAGTATTTT. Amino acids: CASSIERTDTQYF. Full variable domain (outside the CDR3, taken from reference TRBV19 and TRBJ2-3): DGGITQSPKYLFRKEGQNVTLSCEQNLNHDAMYWYRQDPGQGLRLIYYSQIVNDFQKGDIAEGYSVSREKKESFPLTVTSAQKNPTAFYLCASSIERTDTQYFGPGTRLTVL.